This T cell receptor (beta chain) originates from a study of cytotoxic CD8 clonotypes in ibrutinib-treated CLL. The CDR3 has 15 residues. In germline, CDR1 is MDHEN, CDR2 SYDVKM. V was shortened by 7 bases and J by 6 bases, with 19 bases between the two germline ends. Deep sequencing aimed at 1 in 200,000 to 1 in 1 million T cells' resolution. TCRdb's copy holds only in-frame clones and misses some; the assay was immunoSEQ multiplex PCR. The sample consists of approximately 330,000 clones, roughly 79% of them appearing once. On this clone itself: The antigen is unknown.

Overall study findings and caveats: Having risen at ibrutinib response, clonality had fallen back toward baseline by progression. Contraction or stability on treatment characterized the public clonotypes, which were uncommon. Researchers report that baseline clonality outpaced age-matched healthy donors and tracked circulating CD8+ T-cell counts.

The starting material was PBMCs, obtained before ibrutinib treatment. The sequence derives from a human donor with chronic lymphocytic leukemia. The V call is TRBV28, the J call TRBJ1-5; D not resolved. CDR3 region: CASTLALGPVQPQHF. The CDR3 region has the DNA TGTGCCAGCACCCTCGCTCTAGGCCCAGTTCAGCCCCAGCATTTT. Looking up the rest from reference TRBV28 and TRBJ1-5 gives the full variable domain: DVKVTQSSRYLVKRTGEKVFLECVQDMDHENMFWYRQDPGLGLRLIYFSYDVKMKEKGDIPEGYSVSREKKERFSLILESASTNQTSMYLCASTLALGPVQPQHFGDGTRLSIL.